These 7 T cell receptor beta chains share one sample of origin, sequenced in a study of B cell selection in AIRE deficiency. Produced via immunoSEQ multiplex PCR; TCRdb's table is partial and in-frame only. The sample yields some 19,000 clones, roughly 97% seen once. Conventional CD4 T cells were sorted as CD4+CD127+ cells. The material sequenced was conventional CD4+ T cells sorted from PBMCs. Source of these receptors: a human donor with AIRE deficiency.

This clone was seen only once. The chain joins TRBV28 to TRBJ2-1; D ambiguous. Germline lookup yields CDR1 MDHEN and CDR2 SYDVKM. Trimming removed 3 bases at V and 3 bases at J, with 12 bases between. The CDR3 runs 15 residues. CDR3 protein: CASSFSSASYNEQFF. CDR3 bases: TGTGCCAGCAGTTTTTCCTCGGCCAGCTACAATGAGCAGTTCTTC.

The rearrangement links TRBV12-5 to TRBJ2-1, with 7 bases aligning to TRBD1. CDR3 size: 15 residues. Per the germline V gene, CDR1 is LGHNT and CDR2 is FRNRAP. The trim removed 6 bases at V and 3 bases at J, leaving 8 bases unmatched. The DNA of the CDR3 is TGTGCTAGTGGACCAGACAGGGAACTCTACAATGAGCAGTTCTTC. As protein: CASGPDRELYNEQFF.

The V gene is TRBV29-1, the J gene TRBJ1-2; TRBD1 might be the D (6 bases). The length of the CDR3 is 13 residues. Germline V gene sequence: CDR1 SQVTM, CDR2 ANQGSEA. Trimming left V 7 bases short and J 2 bases short, with 14 bases between. The CDR3: CSARGDGNYGYTF. CDR3 coding DNA: TGCAGCGCCAGGGGTGATGGGAACTATGGCTACACCTTC. Filled out from reference TRBV29-1 and TRBJ1-2, the complete variable domain reads SAVISQKPSRDICQRGTSLTIQCQVDSQVTMMFWYRQQPGQSLTLIATANQGSEATYESGFVIDKFPISRPNLTFSTLTVSNMSPEDSSIYLCSARGDGNYGYTFGSGTRLTVV.

V gene TRBV5-4 combines with J gene TRBJ1-2; a possible D gene is TRBD1 (6 bases). Looked up from germline, CDR1 is SGHNT and CDR2 is YYREEE (reference sequence). The CDR3 runs to 14 residues. With 3 bases removed from V and 3 bases from J, the gap between germline ends came to 12 bases. In DNA, the CDR3 is TGTGCCAGCAGCTGGGGACATCAGGACTATGGCTACACCTTC. As protein: CASSWGHQDYGYTF.

The chain carries TRBV6-1 and TRBJ1-4, with D unresolved. CDR1 and CDR2 from the germline V gene are MNHNS and SASEGT. The V end lost 7 bases, the J end lost 4 bases, and 10 bases lay between the germline ends. The CDR3 is 13 amino acids. The CDR3 bases are TGTGCCAGCACGGACCCAGATAATGAAAAACTGTTTTTT. Protein: CASTDPDNEKLFF.

V usage is TRBV18 and J usage is TRBJ2-5; D is uncertain. In germline, CDR1 is KGHSH, CDR2 LQKENI. This CDR3 comprises 13 residues. Between the trimmed V and J ends, which lost 6 bases and 4 bases, there was a span of 12 bases. The CDR3 here is CASSPPGPETQYF. Here the CDR3 DNA reads TGTGCCAGCTCCCCGCCGGGTCCAGAGACCCAGTACTTC.

The chain employs TRBV29-1 and TRBJ1-3; no definite D call. The CDR3 sequence is 13 residues long. Germline values: CDR1 SQVTM, CDR2 ANQGSEA. Trimming pared 3 bases from V and 0 bases from J, leaving 6 bases between. CDR3 protein: CSVDNNSGNTIYF. The CDR3 DNA sequence: TGCAGCGTTGACAACAACTCTGGAAACACCATATATTTT. Full variable domain (remainder filled in from reference TRBV29-1 and TRBJ1-3): SAVISQKPSRDICQRGTSLTIQCQVDSQVTMMFWYRQQPGQSLTLIATANQGSEATYESGFVIDKFPISRPNLTFSTLTVSNMSPEDSSIYLCSVDNNSGNTIYFGEGSWLTVV.